The present T cell receptor beta chain was sequenced within a study of T cell responses to AZD1222 COVID-19 vaccine. Study findings and constraints: Spike-wide coverage was observed for vaccine-associated CD4 TCRs, with dominant responses at 160-218 and 743-854.

TCRdb's copy holds only in-frame clones and misses some; the assay was immunoSEQ multiplex PCR. The sample includes 93,000 or so clones, 90% seen only once; the top ten take roughly 5%. For this clone: Its matching antigen is unknown.

This TCR came from an adult in good health. The input for sequencing was peripheral blood, taken on day 0 of AZD1222 vaccination.

The CDR3 coding sequence is TGTGCCAGTAGCTCCGATGGGGGTAATGAAAAACTGTTTTTT. Protein product: CASSSDGGNEKLFF. J is TRBJ1-4 and V is TRBV19, with TRBD1 as a possible D gene (5 bases). V was trimmed by 6 bases and J by 4 bases, leaving 12 bases between them. Germline values: CDR1 LNHDA, CDR2 SQIVND (reference sequence). The CDR3 loop spans 14 amino acids.